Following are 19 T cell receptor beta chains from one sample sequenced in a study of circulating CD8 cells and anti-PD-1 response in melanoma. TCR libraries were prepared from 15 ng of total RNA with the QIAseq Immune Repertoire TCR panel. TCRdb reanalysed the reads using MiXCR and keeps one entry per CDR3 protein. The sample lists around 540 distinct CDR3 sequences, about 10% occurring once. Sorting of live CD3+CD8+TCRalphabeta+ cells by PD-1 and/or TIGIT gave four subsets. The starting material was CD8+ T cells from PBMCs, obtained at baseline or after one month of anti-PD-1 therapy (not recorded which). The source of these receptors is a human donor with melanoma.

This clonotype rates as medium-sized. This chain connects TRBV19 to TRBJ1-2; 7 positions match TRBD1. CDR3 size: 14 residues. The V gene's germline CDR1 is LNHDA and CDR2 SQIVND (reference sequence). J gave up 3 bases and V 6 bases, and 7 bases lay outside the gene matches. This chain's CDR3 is CASSQQGFHYGYTF. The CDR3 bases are TGTGCCAGTAGCCAACAGGGGTTTCACTATGGCTACACCTTC.

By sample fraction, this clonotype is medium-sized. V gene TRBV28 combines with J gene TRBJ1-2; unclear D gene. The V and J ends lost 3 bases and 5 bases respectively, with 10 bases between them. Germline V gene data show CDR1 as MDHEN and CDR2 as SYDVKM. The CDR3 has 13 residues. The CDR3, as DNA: TGTGCCAGCAGTTTGGGTGGGCTTTATGGCTACACCTTC. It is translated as CASSLGGLYGYTF.

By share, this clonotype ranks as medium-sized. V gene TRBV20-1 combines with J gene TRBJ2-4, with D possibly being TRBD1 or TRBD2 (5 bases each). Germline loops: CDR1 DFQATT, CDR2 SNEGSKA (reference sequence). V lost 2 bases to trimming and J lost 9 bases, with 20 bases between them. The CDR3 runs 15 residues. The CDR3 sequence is CSARKVGMGDRIQYF. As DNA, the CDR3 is TGCAGTGCTAGAAAAGTCGGAATGGGGGATCGCATTCAGTACTTC.

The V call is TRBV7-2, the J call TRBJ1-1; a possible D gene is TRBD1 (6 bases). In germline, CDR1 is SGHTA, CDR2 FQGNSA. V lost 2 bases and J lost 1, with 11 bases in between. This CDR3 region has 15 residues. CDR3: CASSLRGTPNTEAFF. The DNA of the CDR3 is TGTGCCAGCAGCTTAAGAGGGACACCGAACACTGAAGCTTTCTTT.

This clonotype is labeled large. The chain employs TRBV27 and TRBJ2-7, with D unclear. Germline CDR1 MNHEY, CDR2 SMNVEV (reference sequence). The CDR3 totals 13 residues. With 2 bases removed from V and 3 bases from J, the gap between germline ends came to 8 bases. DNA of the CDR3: TGTGCCAGCAGTTTAGAACAGAACTACGAGCAGTACTTC. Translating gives CASSLEQNYEQYF.

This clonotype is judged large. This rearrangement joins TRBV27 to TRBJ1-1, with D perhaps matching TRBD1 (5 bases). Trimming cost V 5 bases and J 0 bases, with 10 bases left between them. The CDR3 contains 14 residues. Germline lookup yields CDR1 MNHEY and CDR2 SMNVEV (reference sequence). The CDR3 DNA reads TGTGCCAGCAGTCTCAGGGCCCTGAACACTGAAGCTTTCTTT. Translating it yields CASSLRALNTEAFF.

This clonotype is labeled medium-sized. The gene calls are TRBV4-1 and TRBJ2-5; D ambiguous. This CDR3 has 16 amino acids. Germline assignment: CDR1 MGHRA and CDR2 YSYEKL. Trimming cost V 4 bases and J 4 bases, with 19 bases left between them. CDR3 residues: CASSPQAQRLGETQYF. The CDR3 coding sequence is TGCGCCAGCAGCCCCCAGGCCCAGAGGCTTGGAGAGACCCAGTACTTC.

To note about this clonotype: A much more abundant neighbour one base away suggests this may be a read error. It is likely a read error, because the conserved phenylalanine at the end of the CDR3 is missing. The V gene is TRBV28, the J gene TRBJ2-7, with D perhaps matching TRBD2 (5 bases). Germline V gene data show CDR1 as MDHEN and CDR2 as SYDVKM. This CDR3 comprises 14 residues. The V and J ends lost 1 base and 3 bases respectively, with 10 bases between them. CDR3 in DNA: TGTGCCAGCAGTTTATTAGAGCGGCGCTACGAGCAGTACTTA. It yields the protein CASSLLERRYEQYL.

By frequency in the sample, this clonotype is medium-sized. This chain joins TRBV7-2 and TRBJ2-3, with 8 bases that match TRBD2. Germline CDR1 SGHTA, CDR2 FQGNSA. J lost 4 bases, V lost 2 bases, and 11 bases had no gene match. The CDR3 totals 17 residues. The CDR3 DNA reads TGTGCCAGCAGCTTAATGCCGATAGCGGGGTCCGCAGATACGCAGTATTTT. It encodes CASSLMPIAGSADTQYF.

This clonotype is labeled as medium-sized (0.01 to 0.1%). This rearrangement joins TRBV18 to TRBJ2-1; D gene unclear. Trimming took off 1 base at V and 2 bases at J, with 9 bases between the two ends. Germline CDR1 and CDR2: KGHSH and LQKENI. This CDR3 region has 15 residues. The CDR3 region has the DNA TGTGCCAGCTCACCACTGGCGGCCACCTACAATGAGCAGTTCTTC. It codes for CASSPLAATYNEQFF.

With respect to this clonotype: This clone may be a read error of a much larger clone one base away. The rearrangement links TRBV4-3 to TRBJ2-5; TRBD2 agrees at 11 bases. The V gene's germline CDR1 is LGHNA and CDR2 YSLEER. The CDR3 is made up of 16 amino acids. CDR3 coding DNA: TGCGCCAGCAGCCAAGAGCTAGCGGGGGGTCAAGAGACCCAGTGCTTC. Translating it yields CASSQELAGGQETQCF.

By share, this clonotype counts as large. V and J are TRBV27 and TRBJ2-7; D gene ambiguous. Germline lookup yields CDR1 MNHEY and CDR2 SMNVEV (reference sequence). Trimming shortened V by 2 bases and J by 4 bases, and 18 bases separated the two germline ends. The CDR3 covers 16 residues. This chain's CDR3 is CASSLQDGSSQYEQYF. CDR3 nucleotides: TGTGCCAGCAGTTTACAAGACGGCAGTAGTCAGTACGAGCAGTACTTC.

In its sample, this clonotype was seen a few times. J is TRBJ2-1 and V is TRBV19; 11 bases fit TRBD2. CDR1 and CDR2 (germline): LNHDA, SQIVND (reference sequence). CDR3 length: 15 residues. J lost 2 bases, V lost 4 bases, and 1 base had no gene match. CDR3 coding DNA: TGTGCCAGTAGTAAGACTAGCGGGACCTACAATGAGCAGTTCTTC. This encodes CASSKTSGTYNEQFF.

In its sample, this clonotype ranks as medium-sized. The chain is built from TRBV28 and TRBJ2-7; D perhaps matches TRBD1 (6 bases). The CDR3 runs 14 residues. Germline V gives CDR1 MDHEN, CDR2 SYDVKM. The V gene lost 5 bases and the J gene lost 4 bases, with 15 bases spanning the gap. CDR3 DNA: TGTGCCAGCAGTCCCCGTGACAGGCGGTACGAGCAGTACTTC. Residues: CASSPRDRRYEQYF.

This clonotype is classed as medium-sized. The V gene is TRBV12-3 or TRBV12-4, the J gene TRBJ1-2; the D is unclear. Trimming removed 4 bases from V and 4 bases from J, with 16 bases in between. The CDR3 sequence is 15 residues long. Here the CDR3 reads CASSSSGRVLYGYTF. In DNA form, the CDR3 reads TGTGCCAGCAGTTCCTCTGGACGGGTACTCTATGGCTACACCTTC.

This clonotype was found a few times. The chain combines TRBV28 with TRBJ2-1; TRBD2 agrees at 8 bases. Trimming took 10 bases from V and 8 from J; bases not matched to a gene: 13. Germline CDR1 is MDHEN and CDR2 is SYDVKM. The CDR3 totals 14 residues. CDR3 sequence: CATVPGTSSHEQFF. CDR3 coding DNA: TGTGCCACCGTACCCGGGACTAGTTCACATGAGCAGTTCTTC.

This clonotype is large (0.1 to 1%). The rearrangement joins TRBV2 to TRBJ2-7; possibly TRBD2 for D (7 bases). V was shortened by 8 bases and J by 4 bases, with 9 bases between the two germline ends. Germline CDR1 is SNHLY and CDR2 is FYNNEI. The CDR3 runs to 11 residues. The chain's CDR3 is CASGRGYEQYF. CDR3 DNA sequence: TGTGCCAGCGGGAGGGGGTACGAGCAGTACTTC.

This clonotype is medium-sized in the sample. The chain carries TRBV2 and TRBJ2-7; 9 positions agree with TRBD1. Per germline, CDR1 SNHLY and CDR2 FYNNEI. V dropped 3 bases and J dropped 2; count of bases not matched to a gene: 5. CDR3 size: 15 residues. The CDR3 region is CASSDGTGSTYEQYF. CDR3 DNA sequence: TGTGCCAGCAGTGACGGGACAGGGAGTACCTACGAGCAGTACTTC.

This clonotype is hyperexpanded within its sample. The CDR3 protein is CASSLTLGTGPYNEQFF. The CDR3 DNA sequence: TGTGCCAGCAGCTTAACCTTAGGGACAGGGCCCTACAATGAGCAGTTCTTC. The V call is TRBV7-3, the J call TRBJ2-1; 9 bases align to TRBD1. The CDR3 sequence is 17 residues long. With 0 bases clipped from V and 2 bases from J, the junction kept 5 bases outside the gene matches. CDR1 SGHTA and CDR2 FQGTGA come from the germline V gene.